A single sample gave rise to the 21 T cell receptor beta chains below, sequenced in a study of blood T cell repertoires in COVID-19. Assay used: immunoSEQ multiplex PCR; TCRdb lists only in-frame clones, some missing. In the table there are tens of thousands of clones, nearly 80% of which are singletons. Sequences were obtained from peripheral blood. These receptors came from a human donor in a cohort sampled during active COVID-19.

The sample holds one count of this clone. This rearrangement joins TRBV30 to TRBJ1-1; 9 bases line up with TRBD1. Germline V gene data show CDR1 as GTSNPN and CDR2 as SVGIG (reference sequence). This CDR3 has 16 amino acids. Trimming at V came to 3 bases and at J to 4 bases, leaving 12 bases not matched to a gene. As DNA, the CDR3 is TGTGCCTGGAGCCACACCTCGGGACAGGGCGGCACTGAAGCTTTCTTT. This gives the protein CAWSHTSGQGGTEAFF.

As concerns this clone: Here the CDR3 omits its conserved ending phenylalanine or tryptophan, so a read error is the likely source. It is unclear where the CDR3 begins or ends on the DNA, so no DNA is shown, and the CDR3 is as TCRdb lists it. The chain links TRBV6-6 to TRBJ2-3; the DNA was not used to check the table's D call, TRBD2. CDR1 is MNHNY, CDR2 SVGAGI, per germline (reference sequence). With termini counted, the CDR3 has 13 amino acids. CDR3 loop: CASSSGTSGRWWI.

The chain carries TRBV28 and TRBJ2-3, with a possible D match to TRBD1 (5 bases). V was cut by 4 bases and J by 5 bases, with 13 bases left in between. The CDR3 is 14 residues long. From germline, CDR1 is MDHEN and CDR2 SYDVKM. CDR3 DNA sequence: TGTGCCAGCAGTTCCCCGACGACAGTAGATACGCAGTATTTT. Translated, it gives CASSSPTTVDTQYF.

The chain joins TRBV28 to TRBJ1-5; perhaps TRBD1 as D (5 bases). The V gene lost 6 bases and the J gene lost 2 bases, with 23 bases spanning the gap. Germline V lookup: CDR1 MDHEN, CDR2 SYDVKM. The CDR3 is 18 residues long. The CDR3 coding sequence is TGTGCCAGCAGATACGCCTCCCGCGGTGGGGCGGGCAATCAGCCCCAGCATTTT. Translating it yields CASRYASRGGAGNQPQHF. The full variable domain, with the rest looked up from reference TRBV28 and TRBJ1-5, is DVKVTQSSRYLVKRTGEKVFLECVQDMDHENMFWYRQDPGLGLRLIYFSYDVKMKEKGDIPEGYSVSREKKERFSLILESASTNQTSMYLCASRYASRGGAGNQPQHFGDGTRLSIL.

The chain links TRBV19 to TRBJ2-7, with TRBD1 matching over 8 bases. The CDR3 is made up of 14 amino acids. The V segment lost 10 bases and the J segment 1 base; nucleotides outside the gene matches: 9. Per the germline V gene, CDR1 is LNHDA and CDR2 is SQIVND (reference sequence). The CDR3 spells CATTQGARSYEQYF. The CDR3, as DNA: TGTGCCACCACCCAGGGGGCCCGATCCTACGAGCAGTACTTC.

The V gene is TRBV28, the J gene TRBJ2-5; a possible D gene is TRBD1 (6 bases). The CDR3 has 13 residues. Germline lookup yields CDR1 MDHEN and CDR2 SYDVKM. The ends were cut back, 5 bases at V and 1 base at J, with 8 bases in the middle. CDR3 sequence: CASSRDIQETQYF. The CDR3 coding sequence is TGTGCCAGCAGTCGGGACATCCAAGAGACCCAGTACTTC.

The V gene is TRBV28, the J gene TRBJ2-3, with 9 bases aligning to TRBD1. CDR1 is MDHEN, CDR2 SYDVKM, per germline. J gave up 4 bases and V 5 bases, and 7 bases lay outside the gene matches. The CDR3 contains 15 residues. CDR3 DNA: TGTGCCAGCAGTCCAGCGGACAGGGGCTCAGATACGCAGTATTTT. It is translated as CASSPADRGSDTQYF.

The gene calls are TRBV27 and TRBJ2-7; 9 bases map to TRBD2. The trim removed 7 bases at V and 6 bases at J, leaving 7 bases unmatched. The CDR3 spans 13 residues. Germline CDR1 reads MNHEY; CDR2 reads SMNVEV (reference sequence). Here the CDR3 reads CASTGLASTEQYF. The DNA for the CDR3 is TGTGCCAGCACGGGACTAGCCTCCACCGAGCAGTACTTC.

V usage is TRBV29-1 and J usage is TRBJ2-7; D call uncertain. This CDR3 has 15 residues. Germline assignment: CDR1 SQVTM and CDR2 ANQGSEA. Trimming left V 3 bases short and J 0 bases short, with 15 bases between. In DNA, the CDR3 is TGCAGCGTTGATGTAGGAGACCTCCGCTCCTACGAGCAGTACTTC. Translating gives CSVDVGDLRSYEQYF.

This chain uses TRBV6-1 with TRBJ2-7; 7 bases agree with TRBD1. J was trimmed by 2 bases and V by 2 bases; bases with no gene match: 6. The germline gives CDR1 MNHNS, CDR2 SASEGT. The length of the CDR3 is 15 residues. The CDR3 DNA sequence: TGTGCCAGCAGTGAAATCTCGACAGGGACCTACGAGCAGTACTTC. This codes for CASSEISTGTYEQYF.

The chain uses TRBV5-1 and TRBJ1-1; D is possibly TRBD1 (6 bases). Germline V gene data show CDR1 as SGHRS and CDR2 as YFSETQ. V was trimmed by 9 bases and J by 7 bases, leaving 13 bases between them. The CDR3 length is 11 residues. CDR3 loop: CATIRGGEAFF. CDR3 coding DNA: TGCGCCACCATAAGGGGGGGTGAAGCTTTCTTT.

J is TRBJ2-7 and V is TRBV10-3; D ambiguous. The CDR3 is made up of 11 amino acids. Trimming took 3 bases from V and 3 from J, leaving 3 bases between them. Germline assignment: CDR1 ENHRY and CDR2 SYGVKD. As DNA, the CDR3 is TGTGCCATCAGTGATCTCTACGAGCAGTACTTC. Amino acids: CAISDLYEQYF.

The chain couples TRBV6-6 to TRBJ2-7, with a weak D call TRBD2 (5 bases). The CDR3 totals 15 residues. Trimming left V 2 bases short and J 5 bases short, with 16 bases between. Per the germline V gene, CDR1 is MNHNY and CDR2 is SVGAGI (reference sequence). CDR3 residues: CASSYPAGNKDEQYF. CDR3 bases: TGTGCCAGCAGTTACCCTGCCGGGAACAAGGACGAGCAGTACTTC.

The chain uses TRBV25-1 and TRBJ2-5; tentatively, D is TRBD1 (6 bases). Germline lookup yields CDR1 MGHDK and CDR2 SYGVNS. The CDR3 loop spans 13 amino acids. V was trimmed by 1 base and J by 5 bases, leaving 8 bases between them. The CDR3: CASSESRGETQYF. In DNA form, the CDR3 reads TGTGCCAGCAGTGAATCCAGGGGTGAGACCCAGTACTTC.

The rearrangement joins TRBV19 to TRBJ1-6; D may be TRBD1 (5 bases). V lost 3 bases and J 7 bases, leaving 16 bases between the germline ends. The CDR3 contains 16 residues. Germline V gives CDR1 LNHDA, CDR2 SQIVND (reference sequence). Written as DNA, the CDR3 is TGTGCCAGTAGTATTGGTGCGGGACGGCTAAATTCACCCCTCCACTTT. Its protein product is CASSIGAGRLNSPLHF.

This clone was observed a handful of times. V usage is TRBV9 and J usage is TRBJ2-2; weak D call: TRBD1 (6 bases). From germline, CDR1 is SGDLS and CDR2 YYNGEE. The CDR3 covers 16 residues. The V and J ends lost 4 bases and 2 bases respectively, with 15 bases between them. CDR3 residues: CASSTTAGANTGELFF. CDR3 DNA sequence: TGTGCCAGCAGCACAACGGCAGGGGCCAACACCGGGGAGCTGTTTTTT. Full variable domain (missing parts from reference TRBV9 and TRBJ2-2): DSGVTQTPKHLITATGQRVTLRCSPRSGDLSVYWYQQSLDQGLQFLIQYYNGEERAKGNILERFSAQQFPDLHSELNLSSLELGDSALYFCASSTTAGANTGELFFGEGSRLTVL.

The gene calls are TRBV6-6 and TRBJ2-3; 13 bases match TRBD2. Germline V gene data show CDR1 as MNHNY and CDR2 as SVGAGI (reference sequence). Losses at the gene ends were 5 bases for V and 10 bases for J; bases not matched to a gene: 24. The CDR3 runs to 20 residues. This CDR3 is CASSPLGLAGVSAEKFAQYF. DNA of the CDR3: TGTGCCAGCAGTCCTCTTGGACTAGCGGGAGTGTCAGCCGAAAAATTTGCGCAGTATTTT.

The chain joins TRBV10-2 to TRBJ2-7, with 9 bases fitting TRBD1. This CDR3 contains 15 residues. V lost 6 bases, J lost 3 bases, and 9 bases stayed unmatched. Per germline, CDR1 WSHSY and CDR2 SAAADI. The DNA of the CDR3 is TGCGCCAGCAGCAGATTCGGGACAGGGATCTACGAGCAGTACTTC. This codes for CASSRFGTGIYEQYF.

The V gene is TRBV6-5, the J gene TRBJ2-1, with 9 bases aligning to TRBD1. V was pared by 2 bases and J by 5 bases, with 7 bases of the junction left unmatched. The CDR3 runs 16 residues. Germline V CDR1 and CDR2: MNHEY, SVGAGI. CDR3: CASSYPGQGNDNEQFF. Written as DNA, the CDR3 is TGTGCCAGCAGTTACCCGGGACAGGGTAATGACAATGAGCAGTTCTTC.

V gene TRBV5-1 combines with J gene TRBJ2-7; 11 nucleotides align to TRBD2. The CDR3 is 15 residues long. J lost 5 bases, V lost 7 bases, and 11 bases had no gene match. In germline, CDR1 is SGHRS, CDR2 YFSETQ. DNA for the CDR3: TGCGCCAGCGGGAAGGCTAGCGGGAGGTATGACGAGCAGTACTTC. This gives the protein CASGKASGRYDEQYF.

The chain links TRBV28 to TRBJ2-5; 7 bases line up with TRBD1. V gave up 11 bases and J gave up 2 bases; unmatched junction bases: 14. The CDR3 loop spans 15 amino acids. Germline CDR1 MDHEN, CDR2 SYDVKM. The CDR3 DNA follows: TGTGCCGGATCCGACCTTGGGGGACAGCAAGAGACCCAGTACTTC. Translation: CAGSDLGGQQETQYF.